This T cell receptor beta chain is from a study of blood T cells in healthy people across ages. Regarding the study as a whole: Per million T cells, TCR beta diversity dropped about linearly as age rose. Compared with aged donors, long-lived donors showed fewer expanded clones, suggesting selection.

For the second PCR, which ran for roughly 7 to 11 cycles, a sample-barcoded 5' primer and a J-beta primer mix were used. TCRdb processed the 5' RACE reads anew with MiXCR; each CDR3 protein has one entry. The profile shows some 1.5 million distinct CDR3 sequences, roughly 28% of them singletons. Extraction yielded at least 5.5 micrograms of total RNA per sample. This clonotype was observed a handful of times. The antigen remains unidentified. This CDR3 contains 13 residues. V lost 2 bases and J 7 bases, leaving 12 bases between the germline ends. Source material: blood. This TCR derives from a woman in her 30s in good health. This chain joins TRBV12-3 or TRBV12-4 and TRBJ2-7; D tentatively fits TRBD1 or TRBD2 (5 bases each). CDR3 loop: CASSLRGEEEQYF. In DNA, the CDR3 is TGTGCCAGCAGTTTAAGGGGAGAAGAAGAGCAGTACTTC.